This T cell receptor beta chain was obtained from a study of neoadjuvant anti-PD-1 for oral cavity cancer. Study overall: Before surgery, most patients got three to four biweekly 3 mg/kg nivolumab doses. Patients without progression got a fourth dose around day 43. The study's findings and limits: Only a few patients per response group were TCR-analyzed; validation needed.

Noted time point: after neoadjuvant nivolumab, at surgical resection. Blood cells were analyzed directly, without culture or expansion. The table came from immunoSEQ multiplex PCR; TCRdb's copy has only in-frame clones and leaves some out. This table holds 65,000 to 70,000 clones, about 86% found once. From germline, CDR1 is GTSNPN and CDR2 SVGIG (reference sequence). This CDR3 is 13 amino acids long. V lost 5 bases to trimming and J lost 2 bases, with 12 bases between them. On this clone: The antigen remains undetermined.

The source is a person between 40 and 79 years old with oral cavity squamous cell carcinoma. The V call is TRBV30, the J call TRBJ1-1; unclear D gene. The sample here was PBMCs, taken after nivolumab (anti-PD-1) treatment. CDR3 amino acids: CAWYRELNTEAFF. CDR3 in DNA: TGTGCCTGGTACCGGGAACTCAACACTGAAGCTTTCTTT.